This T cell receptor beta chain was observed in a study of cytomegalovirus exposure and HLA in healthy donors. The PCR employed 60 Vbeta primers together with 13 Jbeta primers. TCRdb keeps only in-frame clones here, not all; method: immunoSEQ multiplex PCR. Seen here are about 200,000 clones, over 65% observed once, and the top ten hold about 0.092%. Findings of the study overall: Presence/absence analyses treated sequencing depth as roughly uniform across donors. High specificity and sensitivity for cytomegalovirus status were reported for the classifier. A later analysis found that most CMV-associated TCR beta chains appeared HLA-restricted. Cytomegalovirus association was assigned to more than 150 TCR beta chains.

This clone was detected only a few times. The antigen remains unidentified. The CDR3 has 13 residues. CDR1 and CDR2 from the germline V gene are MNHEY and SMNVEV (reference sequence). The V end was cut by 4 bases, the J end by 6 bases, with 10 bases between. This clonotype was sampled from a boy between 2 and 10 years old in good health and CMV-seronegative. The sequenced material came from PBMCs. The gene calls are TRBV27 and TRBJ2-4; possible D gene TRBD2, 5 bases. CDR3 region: CASSSVGINIQYF. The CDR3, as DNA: TGTGCCAGCAGTTCGGTCGGGATAAACATTCAGTACTTC.